This T cell receptor beta chain came from a study of T-cell reconstitution after alpha-beta-depleted transplantation in children. This clonotype was seen a few times. A TCRbeta library incorporating unique molecular identifiers was prepared. TCRdb processed the PCR reads anew with MiXCR; each CDR3 protein has one entry. Here the sample spans just over 200,000 distinct CDR3 sequences, around 9.2% being singletons. Sequencing used PBMCs, mostly from graft donor cells, obtained 360 days after TCRalphabeta/CD19-depleted stem cell transplant. The origin of this receptor is a male patient aged 2 to 9 who had a stem cell transplant for acute myeloid leukemia, so the T cells may come from the graft donor.

The CDR3: CSASWTSGKISSSYNEQFF. As DNA, the CDR3 is TGCAGTGCTAGTTGGACTAGCGGGAAAATTTCGAGCTCCTACAATGAGCAGTTCTTC. The chain uses TRBV20-1 and TRBJ2-1, with 12 bases matching TRBD2. The ends lost 3 bases at V and 0 bases at J; junction bases unmatched: 12. The CDR3 is made up of 19 amino acids. Germline assignment: CDR1 DFQATT and CDR2 SNEGSKA (reference sequence).